This T cell receptor beta chain was identified during a study of T cell repertoires in cytomegalovirus infection. As concerns this clonotype: As yet, its antigen is unknown.

TCRdb redid the calling of the reads with MiXCR, one entry per CDR3 protein. Of a few hundred thousand distinct CDR3 sequences in the sample, 40% were seen once. Trimming cost V 5 bases and J 2 bases; bases outside gene matches: 7. CDR1 is MNHEY and CDR2 is SMNVEV in the germline V gene (reference sequence). The CDR3 has 15 residues. This chain connects TRBV27 to TRBJ2-7; TRBD1 matches 9 bases. The sequencing here drew on cultured PBMCs, taken from culture after CMV antigen stimulation. The clonotype was recovered from a human donor in good health (CMV status not recorded). Some clones in this sample may be carry-over from other donors' samples. CDR3 sequence: CASSPGTGRTYEQYF. CDR3 bases: TGTGCCAGCAGTCCCGGGACAGGGAGAACCTACGAGCAGTACTTC.